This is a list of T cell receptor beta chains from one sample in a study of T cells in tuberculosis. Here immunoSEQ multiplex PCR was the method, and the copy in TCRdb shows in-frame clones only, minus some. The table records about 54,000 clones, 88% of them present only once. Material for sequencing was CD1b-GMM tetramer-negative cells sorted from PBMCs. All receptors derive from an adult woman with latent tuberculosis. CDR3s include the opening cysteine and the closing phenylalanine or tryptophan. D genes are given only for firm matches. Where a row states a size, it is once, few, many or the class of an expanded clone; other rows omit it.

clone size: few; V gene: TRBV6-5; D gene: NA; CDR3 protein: CASSYSGGMHGYTF
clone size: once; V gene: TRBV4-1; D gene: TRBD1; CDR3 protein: CASSKTGVPGNTIYF
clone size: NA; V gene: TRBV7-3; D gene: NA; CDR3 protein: CASNSGTGELFF
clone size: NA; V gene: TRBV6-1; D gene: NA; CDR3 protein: CASSHREANTEAFF
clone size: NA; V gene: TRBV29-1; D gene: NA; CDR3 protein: CSVTQGLANTGELFF
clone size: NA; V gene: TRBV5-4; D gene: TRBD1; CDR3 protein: CASRIQGTTLYYGYTF
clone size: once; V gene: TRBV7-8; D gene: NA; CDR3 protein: CASSLDTAANTEAFF
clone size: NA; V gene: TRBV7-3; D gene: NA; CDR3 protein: CASSLTRSDTQYF
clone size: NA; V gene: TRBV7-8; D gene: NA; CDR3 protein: CASSLMGSVSYEQYF
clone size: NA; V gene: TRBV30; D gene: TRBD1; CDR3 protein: CAWSTGTGGGEPQHF
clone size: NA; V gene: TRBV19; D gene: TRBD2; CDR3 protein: CASNPGLADQETQYF
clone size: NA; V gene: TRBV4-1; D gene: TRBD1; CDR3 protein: CASSQPTGTGVYGYTF
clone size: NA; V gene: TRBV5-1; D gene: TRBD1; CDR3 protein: CASSLVGQGPETQYF
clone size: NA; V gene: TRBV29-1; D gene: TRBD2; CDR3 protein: CSVVGTSGIGEQYF
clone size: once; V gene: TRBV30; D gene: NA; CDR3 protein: CAWSVLPNTGELFF
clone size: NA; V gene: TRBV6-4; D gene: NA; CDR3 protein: CASSEQGPGSGYTF
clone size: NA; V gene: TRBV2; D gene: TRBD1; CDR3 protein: CASSVPDREIYGYTF
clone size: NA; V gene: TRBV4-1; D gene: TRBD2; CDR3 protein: CASSQRLAGGVQETQYF
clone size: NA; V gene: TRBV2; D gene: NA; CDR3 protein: CASSEVGGGNSPLHF
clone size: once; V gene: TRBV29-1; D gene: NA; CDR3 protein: CSHLDRNTEAFF
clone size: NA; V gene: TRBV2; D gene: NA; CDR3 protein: CASSDSLNQPQHF
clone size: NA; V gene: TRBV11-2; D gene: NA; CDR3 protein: CASSSSSTETQYF
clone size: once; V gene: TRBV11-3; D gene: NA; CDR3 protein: CASSLGLRNEQFF
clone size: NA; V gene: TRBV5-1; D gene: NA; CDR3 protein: CASSLITGLGYTF
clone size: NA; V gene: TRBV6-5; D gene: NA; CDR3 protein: CASSNVQGNGYTF
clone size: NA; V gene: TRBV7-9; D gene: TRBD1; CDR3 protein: CASSLQGQGNSPLHF
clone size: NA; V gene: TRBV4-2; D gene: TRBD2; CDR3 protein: CASSQGTSGGAKADTQYF
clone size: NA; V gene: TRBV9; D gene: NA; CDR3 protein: CASSVGDATGGTSTDTQYF
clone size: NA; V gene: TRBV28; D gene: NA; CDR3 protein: CATRQDLGYTF
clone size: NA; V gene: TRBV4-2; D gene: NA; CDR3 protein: CASSPRGAGMSTDTQYF
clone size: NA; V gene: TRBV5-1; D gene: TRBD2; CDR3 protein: CASSFTSGRGLSEQFF
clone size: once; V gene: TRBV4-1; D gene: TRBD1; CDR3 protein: CVSSPGTGGAAGANVLTF
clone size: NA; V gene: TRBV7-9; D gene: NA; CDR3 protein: CASSTGTFYEQYF
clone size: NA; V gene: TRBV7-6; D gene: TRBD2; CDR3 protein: CASSPIAGGPLNEQFF
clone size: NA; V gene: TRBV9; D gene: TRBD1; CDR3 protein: CASSSQNRDRTLGGYTF
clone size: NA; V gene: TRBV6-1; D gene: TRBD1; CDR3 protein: CASSSQGATAEAFF
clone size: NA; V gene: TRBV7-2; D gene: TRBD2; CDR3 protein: CASSFPGGEAYEQYF
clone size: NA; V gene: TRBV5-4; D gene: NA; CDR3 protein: CASSCIPRDSHCYEQYF
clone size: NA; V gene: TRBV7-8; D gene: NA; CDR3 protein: CASSPHSGDSSYEQYF
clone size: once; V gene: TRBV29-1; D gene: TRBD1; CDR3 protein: CSAEGQGTEAFF
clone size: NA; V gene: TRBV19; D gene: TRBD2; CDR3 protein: CASSGNSGGALNEQFF
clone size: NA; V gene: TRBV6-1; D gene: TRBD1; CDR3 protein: CASIRGQGRNTIYF
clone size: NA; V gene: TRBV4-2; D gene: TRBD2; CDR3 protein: CASSQVRAGGGFGQYF
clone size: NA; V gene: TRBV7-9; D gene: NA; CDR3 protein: CASSPEPTYEQYF
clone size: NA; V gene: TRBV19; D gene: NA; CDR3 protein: CASRSRTTEAFF
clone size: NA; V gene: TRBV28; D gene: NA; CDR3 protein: CATREGVSYEQYF
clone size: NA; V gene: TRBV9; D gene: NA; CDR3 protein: CASSETSYRASGEAFF
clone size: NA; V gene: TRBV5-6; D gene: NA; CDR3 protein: CASSLNSGTLLMNTEAFF
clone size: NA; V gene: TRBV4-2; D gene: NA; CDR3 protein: CASSQGRQNPETQYF
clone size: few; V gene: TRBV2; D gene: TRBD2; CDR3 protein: CASKLAGGHYNEQFF
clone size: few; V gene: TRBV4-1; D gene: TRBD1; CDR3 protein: CASSQEVTGGQPQHF
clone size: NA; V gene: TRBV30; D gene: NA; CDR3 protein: CAWTSGADSPLHF
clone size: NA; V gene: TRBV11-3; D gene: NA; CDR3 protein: CASSLDVGSNYEQYF
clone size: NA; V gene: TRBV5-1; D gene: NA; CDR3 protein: CASSLGQRNTEAFF
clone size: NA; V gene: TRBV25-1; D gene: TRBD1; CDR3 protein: CAGSRDRGKTEAFF
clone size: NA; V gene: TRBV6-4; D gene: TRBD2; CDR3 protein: CASSELAGGSDTQYF
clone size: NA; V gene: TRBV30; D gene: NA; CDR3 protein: CACFPGLAFRIPYNEQFF